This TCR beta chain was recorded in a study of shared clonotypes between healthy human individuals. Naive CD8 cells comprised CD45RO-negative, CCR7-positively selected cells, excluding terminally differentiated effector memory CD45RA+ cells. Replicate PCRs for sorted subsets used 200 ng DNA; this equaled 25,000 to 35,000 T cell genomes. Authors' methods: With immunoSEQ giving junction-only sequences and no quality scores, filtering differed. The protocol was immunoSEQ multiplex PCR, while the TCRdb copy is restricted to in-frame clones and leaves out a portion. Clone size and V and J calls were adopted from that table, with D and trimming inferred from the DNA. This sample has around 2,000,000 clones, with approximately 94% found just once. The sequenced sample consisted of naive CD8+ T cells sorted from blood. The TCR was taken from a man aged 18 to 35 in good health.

The CDR3 DNA sequence: TGCGCCAGCAGCCTTCTGGGGAAACGGGAGCTGTTTTTT. This translates into CASSLLGKRELFF. The chain joins TRBV4-3 to TRBJ2-2, with D uncertain. Germline V lookup: CDR1 LGHNA, CDR2 YSLEER. V was pared by 4 bases and J by 9 bases, with 12 bases between. The CDR3 is 13 amino acids.